This T cell receptor beta chain was sequenced during a study of T cell clusters in autoimmune cytopenias. Study at large: Per sample, median TRB depth was approximately 48,000 reads, yielding a median roughly 2,400 distinct clonotypes. Overall study results and limits: TRB repertoire shifts in secondary cytopenia and chronic lymphocytic leukemia mostly reflected lymphoma, not autoimmunity.

TRB was amplified by touch-down multiplex PCR, primer pools A and B combined. TCRdb re-called the multiplex PCR reads; one entry per CDR3 protein, DNA not given. The sample data list around 4,800 distinct CDR3 sequences. With respect to this clonotype: Its specificity is unknown.

TRB amplification used roughly 250 ng of peripheral blood genomic DNA. CDR1 is LNHDA, CDR2 SQIVND, per germline (reference sequence). The CDR3 extends over 15 amino acids. The sample was also linked to a second study, of T cell repertoires in aging, cancer and after chemotherapy. From that report: Patients with chronic lymphocytic leukemia were sampled before and after fludarabine- or bendamustine-based chemotherapy. Compared with age-matched healthy donors, untreated hematological or solid cancer patients showed higher blood TCR clonality.

The receptor was isolated from a human donor with an autoimmune cytopenia or autoimmune hepatitis (not recorded which). The chain uses TRBV19 and TRBJ1-1; TCRdb's D call, TRBD1, is unchecked because there is no DNA. Sequencing was carried out using peripheral blood. The CDR3 reads CASSDGARGDTEAFF.